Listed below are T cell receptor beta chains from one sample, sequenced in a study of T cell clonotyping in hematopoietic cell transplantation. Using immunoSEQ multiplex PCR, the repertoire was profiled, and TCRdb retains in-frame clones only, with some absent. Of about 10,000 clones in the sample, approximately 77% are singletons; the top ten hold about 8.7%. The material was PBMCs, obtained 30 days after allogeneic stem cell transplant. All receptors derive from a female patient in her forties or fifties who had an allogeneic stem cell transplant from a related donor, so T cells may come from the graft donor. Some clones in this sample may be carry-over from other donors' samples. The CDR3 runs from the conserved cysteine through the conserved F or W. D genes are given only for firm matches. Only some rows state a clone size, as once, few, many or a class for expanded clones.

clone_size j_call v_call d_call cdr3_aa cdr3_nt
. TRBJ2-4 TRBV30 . CACWGRAFGDIQYF TGTGCCTGCTGGGGGAGAGCTTTTGGCGACATTCAGTACTTC
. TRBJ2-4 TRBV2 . CASMRDRANIQYF TGTGCCAGCATGCGGGACAGAGCAAACATTCAGTACTTC
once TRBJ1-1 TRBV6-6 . CASSGGNTEAFF TGTGCCAGCAGTGGGGGGAACACTGAAGCTTTCTTT
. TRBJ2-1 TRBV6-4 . CASSDLGTHNEQFF TGTGCCAGCAGTGACTTGGGTACCCACAATGAGCAGTTCTTC
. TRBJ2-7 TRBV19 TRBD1 CASPTNEWDRAKDREQYF TGTGCCAGTCCAACCAATGAATGGGACAGGGCAAAGGATAGAGAGCAGTACTTC
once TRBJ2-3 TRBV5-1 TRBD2 CASSLVLAGGTDTQYF TGCGCCAGCAGCTTGGTCTTAGCGGGGGGCACAGATACGCAGTATTTT
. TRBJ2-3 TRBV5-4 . CASSGREKTDTQYF TGTGCCAGCTCTGGCAGGGAAAAAACAGATACGCAGTATTTT
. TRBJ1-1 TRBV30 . CAWRSIGGLGTEAFF TGTGCCTGGAGGTCCATCGGGGGGCTCGGCACTGAAGCTTTCTTT
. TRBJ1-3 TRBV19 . CASSIGRGNTIYF TGTGCCAGTAGTATCGGGAGAGGAAACACCATATATTTT
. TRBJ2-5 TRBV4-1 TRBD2 CASSRLAGETQYF TGCGCCAGCAGCCGACTAGCGGGGGAGACCCAGTACTTC
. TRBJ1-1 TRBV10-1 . CASAGQGGSGTEAFF TGCGCCAGTGCAGGACAAGGGGGAAGTGGCACTGAAGCTTTCTTT
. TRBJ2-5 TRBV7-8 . CASNEEGFSKREETQYF TGTGCCAGCAATGAGGAGGGCTTCAGCAAAAGGGAAGAGACCCAGTACTTC
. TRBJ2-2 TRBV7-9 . CASSLTNTGELFF TGTGCCAGCAGCTTGACGAACACCGGGGAGCTGTTTTTT
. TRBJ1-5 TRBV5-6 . CASSRRGGPNQPQHF TGTGCCAGCAGCCGGAGGGGGGGCCCCAATCAGCCCCAGCATTTT
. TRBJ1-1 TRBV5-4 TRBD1 CASSLARGQNTEAFF TGTGCCAGCAGCTTGGCTAGGGGGCAGAACACTGAAGCTTTCTTT
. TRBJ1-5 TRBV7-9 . CASSPPGKDQPQHF TGTGCCAGCAGCCCTCCAGGGAAGGATCAGCCCCAGCATTTT
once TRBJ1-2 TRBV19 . CASSIEGPGVRPNYGYTF TGTGCCAGTAGTATAGAAGGCCCCGGGGTCCGACCTAACTATGGCTACACCTTC
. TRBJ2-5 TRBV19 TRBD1 CASSIDRGTGRETQYF TGTGCCAGTAGTATAGATCGAGGGACAGGCAGGGAGACCCAGTACTTC
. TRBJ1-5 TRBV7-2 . CASSFTGPNQPQHF TGTGCCAGCAGCTTTACCGGGCCCAATCAGCCCCAGCATTTT
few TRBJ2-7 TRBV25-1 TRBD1 CASSAGTAYEQYF TGTGCCAGCAGTGCCGGGACAGCCTACGAGCAGTACTTC
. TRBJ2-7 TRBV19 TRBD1 CASRVDRDSYEQYF TGTGCCAGCCGGGTGGACAGGGACTCCTACGAGCAGTACTTC
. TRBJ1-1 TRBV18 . CASSLTAARDTEAFF TGTGCCAGCTCACTGACGGCTGCCAGGGACACTGAAGCTTTCTTT
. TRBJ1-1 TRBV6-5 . CASSYAGTEAFF TGTGCCAGCAGTTACGCAGGGACTGAAGCTTTCTTT
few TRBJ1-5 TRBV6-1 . CASSERVPQPQHF TGTGCCAGCTCGGAACGGGTACCCCAGCCCCAGCATTTT
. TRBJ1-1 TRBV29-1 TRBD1 CSVPGQGHTEAFF TGCAGCGTACCCGGACAGGGACATACTGAAGCTTTCTTT
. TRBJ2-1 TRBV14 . CASSQERAGLYNEQFF TGTGCCAGCAGCCAAGAAAGAGCAGGTCTCTACAATGAGCAGTTCTTC
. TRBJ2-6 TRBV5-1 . CASSLGRPGGANVLTF TGCGCCAGCAGCTTGGGTCGTCCGGGTGGGGCCAACGTCCTGACTTTC
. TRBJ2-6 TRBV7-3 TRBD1 CASSSRDRSSGANVLTF TGTGCCAGCAGCTCCCGGGACAGGTCCTCTGGGGCCAACGTCCTGACTTTC
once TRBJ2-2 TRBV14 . CASRTVVDGELFF TGTGCCAGCAGGACGGTAGTGGACGGGGAGCTGTTTTTT
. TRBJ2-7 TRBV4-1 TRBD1 CASSQAGTGVYSYEQYF TGCGCCAGCAGCCAAGCCGGGACAGGGGTCTACTCCTACGAGCAGTACTTC
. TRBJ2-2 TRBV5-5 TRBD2 CASSRGLAGLNTGELFF TGTGCCAGCAGCCGGGGACTAGCGGGATTGAACACCGGGGAGCTGTTTTTT
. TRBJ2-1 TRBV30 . CAWGPGPIEQFF TGTGCCTGGGGCCCGGGACCTATCGAGCAGTTCTTC
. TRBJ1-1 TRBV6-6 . CASSYSASVNTEAFF TGTGCCAGCAGTTACTCCGCGTCAGTGAACACTGAAGCTTTCTTT
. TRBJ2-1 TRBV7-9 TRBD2 CAGAGGPDNEQFF TGTGCTGGAGCGGGAGGGCCGGACAATGAGCAGTTCTTC
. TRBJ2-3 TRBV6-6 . CASRLSGSGDTQYF TGTGCCAGCAGACTGTCTGGTAGCGGAGATACGCAGTATTTT
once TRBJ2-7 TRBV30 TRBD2 CAWSLTSGIVYEQYF TGTGCCTGGAGTCTGACTAGCGGGATCGTGTACGAGCAGTACTTC
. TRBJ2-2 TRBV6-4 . CASSAASPLTGELFF TGTGCCAGCAGTGCAGCTAGTCCGCTGACCGGGGAGCTGTTTTTT